These 20 T cell receptor beta chains came from one sample sequenced in a study of cytomegalovirus exposure and HLA in healthy donors. PCR amplification relied on 60 Vbeta primers (plus 13 Jbeta primers). Sequenced by immunoSEQ multiplex PCR; TCRdb stores in-frame clones only, minus some. The top ten clones hold approximately 0.89% of a sample with about 160,000 clones, roughly 85% of them seen once. Sequenced material: PBMCs. Source of these receptors: a woman aged 45 to 65 in good health and CMV-seropositive.

The chain employs TRBV30 and TRBJ1-2, with a possible D match to TRBD1 (6 bases). Germline CDR1 and CDR2: GTSNPN and SVGIG (reference sequence). The CDR3 extends over 12 amino acids. Trimming took off 2 bases at V and 7 bases at J, with 11 bases between the two ends. CDR3 amino acids: CAWSPGEGGYTF. The CDR3 DNA sequence: TGTGCCTGGAGTCCAGGGGAGGGTGGCTACACCTTC.

The chain is built from TRBV7-8 and TRBJ2-7; 10 positions match TRBD1. The CDR3 consists of 14 residues. Germline CDR1 SGHVS, CDR2 FQNEAQ. J lost 6 bases, V lost 3 bases, and 5 bases had no gene match. Here the CDR3 DNA reads TGTGCCAGCAGCTTCGGGACAGGGGTCGGCGAGCAGTACTTC. This sequence encodes CASSFGTGVGEQYF.

The chain employs TRBV7-6 and TRBJ2-1, with 7 bases that match TRBD2. The germline V gene has CDR1 SGHVS and CDR2 FNYEAQ. The CDR3 spans 17 residues. The trim removed 1 base at V and 3 bases at J, leaving 9 bases unmatched. The CDR3 bases are TGTGCCAGCAGCTTAGGAGAGTGGGAGGGGAACTACAATGAGCAGTTCTTC. Its translation: CASSLGEWEGNYNEQFF.

The chain has TRBV9 and TRBJ2-3; TRBD2 might be the D (6 bases). Trimming took off 2 bases at V and 4 bases at J, with 14 bases between the two ends. Per germline, CDR1 SGDLS and CDR2 YYNGEE. The CDR3 is 15 residues long. CDR3 in amino acids: CASSVGAGIADTQYF. CDR3 bases: TGTGCCAGCAGCGTCGGGGCGGGAATCGCAGATACGCAGTATTTT.

Only a few counts were recorded for this clone. The V and J genes are TRBV6-1 and TRBJ2-3, with TRBD2 as a possible D gene (5 bases). This CDR3 is 14 amino acids long. Germline values: CDR1 MNHNS, CDR2 SASEGT. Deletions cut 7 bases from V and 4 bases from J, with 15 bases between. This CDR3 reads CASTRFGVADTQYF. In nucleotides, the CDR3 is TGTGCCAGCACTCGTTTCGGGGTGGCAGATACGCAGTATTTT.

The chain links TRBV2 to TRBJ2-3; a possible D gene is TRBD1 (6 bases). Germline V gene lookup returns CDR1 SNHLY and CDR2 FYNNEI. V shed 7 bases and J shed 6 bases, with 14 bases lying between them. The CDR3 sequence is 13 residues long. The CDR3 DNA is TGTGCCAGCAAGCAGGGGACGGGGGATACGCAGTATTTT. It specifies CASKQGTGDTQYF.

This sequence joins TRBV30 and TRBJ2-2; 8 bases fit TRBD1. The CDR3 totals 15 residues. Germline CDR1 GTSNPN, CDR2 SVGIG (reference sequence). V lost 2 bases to trimming and J lost 5 bases; unmatched junction nucleotides: 7. The CDR3 region is CAWSSGTGGTGELFF. As DNA, the CDR3 is TGTGCCTGGAGTTCCGGGACAGGTGGAACCGGGGAGCTGTTTTTT.

The CDR3 here is CASSQVSGGTEAFF. The DNA of the CDR3 is TGCGCCAGCAGCCAAGTTTCTGGGGGGACTGAAGCTTTCTTT. V gene TRBV4-1 combines with J gene TRBJ1-1; D is perhaps TRBD1 (5 bases). CDR3 length: 14 residues. Trimming took off 1 base at V and 5 bases at J, with 11 bases between the two ends. Germline V gene data show CDR1 as MGHRA and CDR2 as YSYEKL.

This clone was seen a handful of times. The chain couples TRBV5-1 to TRBJ1-1; 9 bases align to TRBD1. Germline V gene lookup returns CDR1 SGHRS and CDR2 YFSETQ. J gave up 4 bases and V 4 bases, and 8 bases lay outside the gene matches. The CDR3 has 15 residues. CDR3 DNA sequence: TGCGCCAGCAGCCGGACAGGGGATGGAGGCACTGAAGCTTTCTTT. Residues: CASSRTGDGGTEAFF. The full variable domain, rest sourced from reference TRBV5-1 and TRBJ1-1, is KAGVTQTPRYLIKTRGQQVTLSCSPISGHRSVSWYQQTPGQGLQFLFEYFSETQRNKGNFPGRFSGRQFSNSRSEMNVSTLELGDSALYLCASSRTGDGGTEAFFGQGTRLTVV.

The chain couples TRBV5-8 to TRBJ1-1; D perhaps matches TRBD1 (6 bases). There are 16 residues in the CDR3. Per germline, CDR1 SGHTS and CDR2 YDEGEE. V lost 4 bases and J 0 bases, leaving 16 bases between the germline ends. The CDR3 DNA reads TGTGCCAGCAGCCTCCGGGACACCTACATGAACACTGAAGCTTTCTTT. Its protein is CASSLRDTYMNTEAFF.

This clone was seen only a few times. The chain recombines TRBV10-3 with TRBJ1-1; D might be TRBD1 (5 bases). Trimming took 5 bases from V and 6 from J, leaving 19 bases between them. The CDR3 runs 15 residues. CDR1 is ENHRY, CDR2 SYGVKD, per germline. Here the CDR3 DNA reads TGTGCCATCAGTAACCCAGGCGGGGGGTTCGCTGAAGCTTTCTTT. It yields the protein CAISNPGGGFAEAFF.

The chain uses TRBV29-1 and TRBJ2-5; D remains unclear. V shed 3 bases and J shed 0 bases, with 5 bases lying between them. The CDR3 covers 12 residues. The germline gives CDR1 SQVTM, CDR2 ANQGSEA. The chain's CDR3 is CSVDTDQETQYF. In nucleotides, the CDR3 is TGCAGCGTTGATACAGACCAAGAGACCCAGTACTTC. The variable domain in full, completed from reference TRBV29-1 and TRBJ2-5, reads SAVISQKPSRDICQRGTSLTIQCQVDSQVTMMFWYRQQPGQSLTLIATANQGSEATYESGFVIDKFPISRPNLTFSTLTVSNMSPEDSSIYLCSVDTDQETQYFGPGTRLLVL.

The gene calls are TRBV6-1 and TRBJ1-6; D is possibly TRBD1 (6 bases). This CDR3 spans 13 amino acids. Germline CDR1 and CDR2: MNHNS and SASEGT. Trimming stripped 8 bases from V and 8 bases from J, with 13 bases between. The CDR3 sequence: CASRTGLYSPLHF. CDR3 in DNA: TGTGCCAGCCGAACAGGGTTATATTCACCCCTCCACTTT.

The V gene is TRBV7-9, the J gene TRBJ1-2; 9 positions match TRBD1. Trimming took 1 base from V and 8 from J; bases not matched to a gene: 14. This CDR3 has 17 amino acids. The germline V gene has CDR1 SEHNR and CDR2 FQNEAQ (reference sequence). CDR3 bases: TGTGCCAGCAGCTTAGGCGTACAGGGGGCGGCAGACGGCGGCTACACCTTC. It is translated as CASSLGVQGAADGGYTF.

The rearrangement joins TRBV6-5 to TRBJ1-2; 9 nucleotides align to TRBD1. Per germline, CDR1 MNHEY and CDR2 SVGAGI. With V trimmed by 6 bases and J by 8 bases, 7 bases remained unmatched. This CDR3 region has 13 residues. The CDR3 DNA follows: TGTGCCAGCAGCCAGGACAGGGGCAGGGGCTACACCTTC. This sequence encodes CASSQDRGRGYTF.

This clone has just one count. The V call is TRBV6-5, the J call TRBJ1-1; D is possibly TRBD1 (5 bases). Germline values: CDR1 MNHEY, CDR2 SVGAGI. This CDR3 is 15 amino acids long. V gave up 0 bases and J gave up 1 base, with 9 bases separating them. CDR3 sequence: CASSYSGLENTEAFF. CDR3 nucleotide sequence: TGTGCCAGCAGTTACTCGGGACTTGAGAACACTGAAGCTTTCTTT.

This sequence joins TRBV10-1 and TRBJ2-3; 9 bases align to TRBD2. The CDR3 length is 14 residues. Germline V gives CDR1 WNHNN, CDR2 SYGVQD (reference sequence). V lost 7 bases to trimming and J lost 4 bases; unmatched junction nucleotides: 6. The CDR3 DNA reads as TGCGCCAGCACCATAGCGGGAGTAGCAGATACGCAGTATTTT. Translation: CASTIAGVADTQYF.

This clone was observed a handful of times. V usage is TRBV2 and J usage is TRBJ1-6; tentatively, D is TRBD1 (6 bases). Germline CDR1 and CDR2: SNHLY and FYNNEI. V was pared by 4 bases and J by 8 bases, with 12 bases between. CDR3 size: 14 residues. CDR3 residues: CASSVQGLDSPLHF. CDR3 nucleotides: TGTGCCAGCAGTGTACAGGGTCTCGATTCACCCCTCCACTTT.

This chain uses TRBV28 with TRBJ1-2; TRBD1 matches at 9 bases. V was pared by 5 bases and J by 7 bases, with 5 bases of the junction left unmatched. Germline lookup yields CDR1 MDHEN and CDR2 SYDVKM. The CDR3 is 13 residues long. CDR3 coding DNA: TGTGCCAGCAGTCCCAGGGACAGGGCTGGCTACACCTTC. Translating it yields CASSPRDRAGYTF.

J is TRBJ1-2 and V is TRBV2; possible D gene TRBD1, 5 bases. The CDR3 spans 15 residues. Trimming took 4 bases from V and 0 from J, leaving 12 bases between them. CDR1 is SNHLY, CDR2 FYNNEI, per germline. This CDR3 is CASSVTGDSNYGYTF. In DNA form, the CDR3 reads TGTGCCAGCAGTGTGACGGGGGACTCTAACTATGGCTACACCTTC.